This TCR beta chain comes out of a study of metastatic and nonmetastatic thyroid tumors. Study-level background: Blood and tumor or nodule tissue repertoires from malignant and benign thyroid patients were compared. Study-wide points: Versus benign nodules, malignant thyroid tumors reportedly had significantly higher TCR beta diversity, in blood and tumor.

Concerning this clone: Its antigen is currently unknown. At one end, the junction sequence differs from germline, possibly due to a read error.

Each patient went into thyroid surgery without having received any treatment. Germline CDR1 DFQATT, CDR2 SNEGSKA (reference sequence). The CDR3 consists of 13 residues. Authors' analysis steps: CDR3 differences across clinicopathological groups were used to build a distant-metastasis classifier for papillary thyroid cancer. With MiXCR, TCRdb called clones anew from the PCR reads. These V and J calls rely on TCRdb rather than the paper's analysis. This table has approximately 60,000 clones, 30% appearing once. Sample: blood. J is TRBJ1-5 and V is TRBV20-1; perhaps TRBD1 as D (6 bases). The receptor comes from a female donor with papillary thyroid cancer or a benign thyroid nodule (not recorded which). Some clones in this sample may be carry-over from other donors' samples. The CDR3 nucleotides read TGCGGTGCTAGAACGGGACAACGACAGCCCCAGCATTTT. Translating gives CGARTGQRQPQHF.